The clone carrying this T cell receptor (beta chain) was found a few times. What it binds is unknown. TCRdb keeps only in-frame clones here, not all; method: immunoSEQ multiplex PCR. The sample holds about 41,000 clones, about 78% seen once. This entry comes from a study of early stage breast cancer tumors. Across the study: Of fewer than 20 invasive breast tumors, twelve were hormone receptor-positive, HER2-negative. About 10-fold was the mean read coverage per sample. Whole-study results and caveats: Most shared enriched TCRB sequences were commonly generated ones.

The CDR3 sequence is 12 residues long. Trimming removed 6 bases from V and 9 bases from J; junction bases left unmatched: 5. Per the germline V gene, CDR1 is MNHNS and CDR2 is SASEGT. This sequence was found in a person aged 45 to 60 with breast cancer. The sequencing input was blood. V usage is TRBV6-1 and J usage is TRBJ1-2; 9 bases map to TRBD1. The CDR3 spells CASSLDRGSYTF. In nucleotides, the CDR3 is TGTGCCAGCAGCCTCGACAGGGGGAGCTACACCTTC.